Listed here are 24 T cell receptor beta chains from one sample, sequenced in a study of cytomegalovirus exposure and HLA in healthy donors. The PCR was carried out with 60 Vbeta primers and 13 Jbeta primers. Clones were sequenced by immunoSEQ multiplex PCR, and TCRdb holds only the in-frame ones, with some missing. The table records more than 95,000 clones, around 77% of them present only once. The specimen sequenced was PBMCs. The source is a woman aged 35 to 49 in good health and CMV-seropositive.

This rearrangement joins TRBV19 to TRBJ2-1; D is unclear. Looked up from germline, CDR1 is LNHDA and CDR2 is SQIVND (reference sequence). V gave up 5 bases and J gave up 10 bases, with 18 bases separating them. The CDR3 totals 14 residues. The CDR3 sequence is CASSSRSGRFEQFF. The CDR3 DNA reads TGTGCCAGTAGTTCCAGGTCAGGTAGGTTCGAGCAGTTCTTC.

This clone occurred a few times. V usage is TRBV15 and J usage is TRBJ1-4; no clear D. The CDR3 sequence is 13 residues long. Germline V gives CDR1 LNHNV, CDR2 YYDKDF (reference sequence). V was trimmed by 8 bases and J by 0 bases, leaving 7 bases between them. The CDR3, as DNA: TGTGCCACCCGAGGTGCAACTAATGAAAAACTGTTTTTT. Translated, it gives CATRGATNEKLFF.

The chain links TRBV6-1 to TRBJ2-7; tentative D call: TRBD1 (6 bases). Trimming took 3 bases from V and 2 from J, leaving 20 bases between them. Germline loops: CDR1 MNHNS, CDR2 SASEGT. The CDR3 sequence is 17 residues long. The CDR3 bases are TGTGCCAGCAGTGACCTGAGCCGGGACACGGGAACCTACGAGCAGTACTTC. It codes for CASSDLSRDTGTYEQYF.

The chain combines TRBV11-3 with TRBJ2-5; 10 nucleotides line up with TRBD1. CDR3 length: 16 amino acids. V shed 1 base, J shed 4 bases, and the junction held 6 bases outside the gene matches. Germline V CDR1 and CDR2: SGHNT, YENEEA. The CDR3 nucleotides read TGTGCCAGCAGCTTAGGGCGGGACAGGGGAGGAGAGACCCAGTACTTC. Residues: CASSLGRDRGGETQYF.

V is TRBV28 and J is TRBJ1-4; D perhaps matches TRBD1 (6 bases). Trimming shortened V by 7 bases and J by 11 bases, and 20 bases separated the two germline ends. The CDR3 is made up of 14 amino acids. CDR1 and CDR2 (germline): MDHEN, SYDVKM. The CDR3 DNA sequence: TGTGCCAGCACCTCCGGAGGGGGGGTGGGGAAACTGTTTTTT. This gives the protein CASTSGGGVGKLFF.

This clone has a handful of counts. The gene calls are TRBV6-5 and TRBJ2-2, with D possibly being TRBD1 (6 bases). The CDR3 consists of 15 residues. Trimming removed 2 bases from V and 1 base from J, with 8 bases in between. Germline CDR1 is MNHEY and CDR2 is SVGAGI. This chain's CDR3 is CASSYRGWNTGELFF. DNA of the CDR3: TGTGCCAGCAGTTACAGGGGGTGGAACACCGGGGAGCTGTTTTTT.

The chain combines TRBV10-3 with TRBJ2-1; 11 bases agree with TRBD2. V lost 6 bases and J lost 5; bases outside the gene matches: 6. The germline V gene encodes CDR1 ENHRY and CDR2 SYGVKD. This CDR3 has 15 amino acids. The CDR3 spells CAISPLAGGNNEQFF. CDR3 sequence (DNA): TGTGCCATCAGCCCCCTAGCGGGGGGAAACAATGAGCAGTTCTTC.

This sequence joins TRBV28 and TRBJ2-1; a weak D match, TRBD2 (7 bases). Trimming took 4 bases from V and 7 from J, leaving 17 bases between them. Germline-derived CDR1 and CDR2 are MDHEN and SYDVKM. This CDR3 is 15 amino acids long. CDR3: CASSSGGGGINEQFF. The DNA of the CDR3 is TGTGCCAGCAGTTCCGGGGGAGGGGGGATAAATGAGCAGTTCTTC.

CDR3 in amino acids: CASSLVGGFANTEAFF. For the CDR3, the DNA is TGCGCCAGCAGCTTGGTAGGGGGCTTTGCCAACACTGAAGCTTTCTTT. The chain uses TRBV5-1 and TRBJ1-1; 7 bases agree with TRBD1. Germline V gives CDR1 SGHRS, CDR2 YFSETQ. V was clipped by 0 bases and J by 2 bases; unmatched bases: 7. This CDR3 has 16 amino acids.

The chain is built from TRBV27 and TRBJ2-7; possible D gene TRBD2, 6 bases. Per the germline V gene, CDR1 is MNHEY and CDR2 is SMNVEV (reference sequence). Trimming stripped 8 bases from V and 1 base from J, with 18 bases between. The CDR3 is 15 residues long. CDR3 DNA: TGTGCCAGCCAGCCTTTTAGCGGAAATTCCTACGAGCAGTACTTC. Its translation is CASQPFSGNSYEQYF.

CDR3 amino acids: CSVVRQSYGYTF. CDR3 DNA sequence: TGCAGCGTTGTACGACAGTCCTATGGCTACACCTTC. This sequence joins TRBV29-1 and TRBJ1-2; weak D call: TRBD1 (5 bases). V dropped 4 bases and J dropped 4 bases, with 10 bases sitting between them. Germline V gives CDR1 SQVTM, CDR2 ANQGSEA. The CDR3 consists of 12 residues.

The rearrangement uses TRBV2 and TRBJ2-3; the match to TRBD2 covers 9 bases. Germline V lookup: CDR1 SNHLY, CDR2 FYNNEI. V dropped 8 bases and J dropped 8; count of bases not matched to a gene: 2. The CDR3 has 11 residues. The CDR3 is CASGLALTQYF. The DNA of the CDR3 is TGTGCCAGCGGACTAGCGCTTACGCAGTATTTT.

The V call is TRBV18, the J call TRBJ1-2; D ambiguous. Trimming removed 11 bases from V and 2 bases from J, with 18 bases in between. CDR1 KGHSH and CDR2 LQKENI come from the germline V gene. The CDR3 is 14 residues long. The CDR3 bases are TGTGCCTCGGGGTCTACAATTATGAACTATGGCTACACCTTC. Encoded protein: CASGSTIMNYGYTF. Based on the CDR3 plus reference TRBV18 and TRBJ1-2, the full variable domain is NAGVMQNPRHLVRRRGQEARLRCSPMKGHSHVYWYRQLPEEGLKFMVYLQKENIIDESGMPKERFSAEFPKEGPSILRIQQVVRGDSAAYFCASGSTIMNYGYTFGSGTRLTVV.

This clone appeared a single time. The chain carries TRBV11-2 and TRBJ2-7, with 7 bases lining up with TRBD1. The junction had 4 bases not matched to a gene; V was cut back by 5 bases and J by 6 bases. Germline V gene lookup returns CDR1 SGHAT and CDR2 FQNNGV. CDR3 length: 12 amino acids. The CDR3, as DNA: TGTGCCAGCAGCGAACAGGGGACCGAGCAGTACTTC. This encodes CASSEQGTEQYF.

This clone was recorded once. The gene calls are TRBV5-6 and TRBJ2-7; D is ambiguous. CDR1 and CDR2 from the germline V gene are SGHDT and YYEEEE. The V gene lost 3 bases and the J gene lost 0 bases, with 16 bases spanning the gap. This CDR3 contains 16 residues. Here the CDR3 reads CASSSLAPPRSYEQYF. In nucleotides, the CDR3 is TGTGCCAGCAGCTCCCTGGCCCCTCCCCGCTCCTACGAGCAGTACTTC.

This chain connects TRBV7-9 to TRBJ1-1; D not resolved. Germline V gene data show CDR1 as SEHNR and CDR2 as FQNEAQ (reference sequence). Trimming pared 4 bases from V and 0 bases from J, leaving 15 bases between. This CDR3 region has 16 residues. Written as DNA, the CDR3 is TGTGCCAGCAGCTCCCGAGGTCCCTCCATGAACACTGAAGCTTTCTTT. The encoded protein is CASSSRGPSMNTEAFF.

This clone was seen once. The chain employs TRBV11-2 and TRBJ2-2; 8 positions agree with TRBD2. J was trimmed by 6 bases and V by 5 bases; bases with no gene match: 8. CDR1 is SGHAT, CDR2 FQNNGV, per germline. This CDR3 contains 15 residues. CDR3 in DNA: TGTGCCAGCAGCATCAGCGGGAGCGTAGCCGGGGAGCTGTTTTTT. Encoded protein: CASSISGSVAGELFF.

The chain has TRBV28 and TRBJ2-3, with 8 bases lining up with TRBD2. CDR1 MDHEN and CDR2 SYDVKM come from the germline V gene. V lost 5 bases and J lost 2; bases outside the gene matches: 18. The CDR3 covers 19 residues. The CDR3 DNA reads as TGTGCCAGCAGTCCGCGGAGTCGACGGGAGGGCGGGGACACAGATACGCAGTATTTT. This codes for CASSPRSRREGGDTDTQYF.

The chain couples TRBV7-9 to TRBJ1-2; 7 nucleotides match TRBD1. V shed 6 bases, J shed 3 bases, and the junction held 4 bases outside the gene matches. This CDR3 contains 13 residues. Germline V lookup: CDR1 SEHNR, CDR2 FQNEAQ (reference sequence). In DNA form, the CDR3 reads TGTGCCAGCAGTCGGACAGGCGACTATGGCTACACCTTC. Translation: CASSRTGDYGYTF.

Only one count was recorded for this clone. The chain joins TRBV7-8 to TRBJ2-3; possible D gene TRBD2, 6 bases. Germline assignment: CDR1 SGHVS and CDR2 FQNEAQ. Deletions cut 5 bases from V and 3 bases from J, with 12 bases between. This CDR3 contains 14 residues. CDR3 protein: CASSTWGLTDTQYF. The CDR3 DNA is TGTGCCAGCAGCACTTGGGGACTTACAGATACGCAGTATTTT. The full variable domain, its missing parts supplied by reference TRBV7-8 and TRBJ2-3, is GAGVSQSPRYKVAKRGQDVALRCDPISGHVSLFWYQQALGQGPEFLTYFQNEAQLDKSGLPSDRFFAERPEGSVSTLKIQRTQQEDSAVYLCASSTWGLTDTQYFGPGTRLTVL.

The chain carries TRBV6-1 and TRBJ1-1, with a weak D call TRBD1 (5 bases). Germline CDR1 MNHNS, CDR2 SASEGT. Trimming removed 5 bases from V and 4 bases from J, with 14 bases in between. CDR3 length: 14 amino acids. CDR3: CASSTVGGSTEAFF. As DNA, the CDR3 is TGTGCCAGCAGTACGGTCGGGGGAAGCACTGAAGCTTTCTTT.

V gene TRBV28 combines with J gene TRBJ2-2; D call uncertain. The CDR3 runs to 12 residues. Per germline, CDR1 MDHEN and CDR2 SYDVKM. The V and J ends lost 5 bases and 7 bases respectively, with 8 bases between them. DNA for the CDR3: TGTGCCAGCAGTCTCTTTAGCGGGGAGCTGTTTTTT. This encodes CASSLFSGELFF.

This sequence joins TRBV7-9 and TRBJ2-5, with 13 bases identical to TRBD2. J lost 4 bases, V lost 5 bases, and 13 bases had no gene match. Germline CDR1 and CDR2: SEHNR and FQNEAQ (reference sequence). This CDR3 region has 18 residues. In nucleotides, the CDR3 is TGTGCCAGCAGCCTCGGGACTAGCGGGGCCACGTGGGTAGAGACCCAGTACTTC. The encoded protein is CASSLGTSGATWVETQYF.

The CDR3 reads CASSVGTPSTDTQYF. As DNA, the CDR3 is TGCGCCAGCAGCGTAGGGACACCTAGCACAGATACGCAGTATTTT. V and J are TRBV5-1 and TRBJ2-3, with TRBD1 as a possible D gene (6 bases). From germline, CDR1 is SGHRS and CDR2 YFSETQ. The CDR3 length is 15 residues. V lost 4 bases, J lost 0 bases, and 12 bases lay in between.